The 19 T cell receptor beta chains below were found in one sample sequenced in a study of cytomegalovirus exposure and HLA in healthy donors (dated by TCRdb to 2016 to 2017). The method was the immunoSEQ multiplex PCR assay. A mixture of 60 forward primers for TCR Vbeta segments and 13 reverse primers for TCR Jbeta segments was used in the multiplex PCR. Here the immuneACCESS table is served through TCRdb, limited to in-frame sequences with V and J called. Missing clones are a known gap in these copies; in checked studies unresolved V genes cover under half, and the rest lacks a known reason. For this sample the table gives 120,000 or so clones, of which 83% were detected only once. The ten largest clonotypes hold 3.6% of the sample. Sequencing was carried out using PBMCs. Receptors were obtained from a middle-aged woman in good health and CMV-seropositive.

The chain combines TRBV2 with TRBJ2-1; 10 bases match TRBD2. The ends lost 4 bases at V and 0 bases at J; junction bases unmatched: 0. Germline V gene lookup returns CDR1 SNHLY and CDR2 FYNNEI. The CDR3 sequence is 15 residues long. The CDR3 DNA reads as TGTGCCAGCAGTGGGACTAGCGGCTCCTACAATGAGCAGTTCTTC. It codes for CASSGTSGSYNEQFF.

The gene calls are TRBV7-3 and TRBJ1-1, with D perhaps TRBD1 (5 bases). The CDR3 runs to 13 residues. V lost 5 bases and J 4 bases, leaving 11 bases between the germline ends. Germline lookup yields CDR1 SGHTA and CDR2 FQGTGA. In DNA form, the CDR3 reads TGTGCCAGCAGCCCCCACCAGGGCACTGAAGCTTTCTTT. Its protein is CASSPHQGTEAFF. The variable domain in full, completed from reference TRBV7-3 and TRBJ1-1, reads GAGVSQTPSNKVTEKGKYVELRCDPISGHTALYWYRQSLGQGPEFLIYFQGTGAADDSGLPNDRFFAVRPEGSVSTLKIQRTERGDSAVYLCASSPHQGTEAFFGQGTRLTVV.

The chain recombines TRBV5-5 with TRBJ2-7; TRBD1 matches 7 bases. Per the germline V gene, CDR1 is SGHKS and CDR2 is YYEKEE (reference sequence). Losses at the gene ends were 4 bases for V and 1 base for J; bases not matched to a gene: 8. This CDR3 has 15 residues. CDR3 sequence reads: CASSTRGKGSYEQYF. In nucleotides, the CDR3 is TGTGCCAGCAGCACCAGGGGGAAGGGGTCCTACGAGCAGTACTTC.

The chain combines TRBV6-1 with TRBJ1-2, with D possibly TRBD1 on 5 matching bases. The CDR3 extends over 13 amino acids. V lost 8 bases and J lost 2, with 12 bases in between. Germline V gene data show CDR1 as MNHNS and CDR2 as SASEGT. CDR3 sequence: CASQPGGNYGYTF. CDR3 in DNA: TGTGCCAGCCAACCGGGGGGAAACTATGGCTACACCTTC.

This rearrangement joins TRBV5-3 to TRBJ2-4, with 10 bases lining up with TRBD1. TRBV5-3 is sorted into the ORF group, with uncertain function. J lost 8 bases, V lost 5 bases, and 10 bases had no gene match. The CDR3 runs to 15 residues. CDR3 sequence reads: CARRTGQGKRDIQYF. The CDR3 DNA is TGTGCCAGAAGAACGGGACAGGGGAAGAGGGACATTCAGTACTTC.

This clone occurred once. The rearrangement links TRBV19 to TRBJ2-5; no clear D. CDR1 is LNHDA, CDR2 SQIVND, per germline (reference sequence). V lost 7 bases to trimming and J lost 5 bases, with 8 bases between them. The CDR3 contains 11 residues. CDR3 sequence (DNA): TGTGCCAGTACCTTCGGTGAGACCCAGTACTTC. Its protein is CASTFGETQYF.

The chain links TRBV28 to TRBJ2-1; TRBD2 might be the D (5 bases). Trimming removed 5 bases from V and 0 bases from J, with 17 bases in between. The CDR3 runs 17 residues. Per the germline V gene, CDR1 is MDHEN and CDR2 is SYDVKM. CDR3 nucleotide sequence: TGTGCCAGCAGTGGTAGCTGGCTAGCCCTCTCCTACAATGAGCAGTTCTTC. This sequence encodes CASSGSWLALSYNEQFF.

The V call is TRBV28, the J call TRBJ1-5, with TRBD1 identical over 8 bases. The CDR3 contains 16 residues. The V segment lost 8 bases and the J segment 4 bases; nucleotides outside the gene matches: 13. Germline V gives CDR1 MDHEN, CDR2 SYDVKM. Here the CDR3 reads CASRVQGTGLNQPQHF. Here the CDR3 DNA reads TGTGCCAGCCGTGTCCAGGGGACAGGCTTAAATCAGCCCCAGCATTTT.

The chain joins TRBV7-3 to TRBJ2-3, with D perhaps matching TRBD2 (5 bases). The germline V and J ends were trimmed by 2 bases and 4 bases, with 13 bases remaining between them. This CDR3 has 15 residues. The germline V gene encodes CDR1 SGHTA and CDR2 FQGTGA. The CDR3 protein is CASSLRGLTADTQYF. CDR3 nucleotides: TGTGCCAGCAGCTTACGGGGTTTAACTGCAGATACGCAGTATTTT.

V is TRBV9 and J is TRBJ2-3, with a weak D call TRBD2 (5 bases). Trimming stripped 6 bases from V and 3 bases from J, with 11 bases between. The germline V gene has CDR1 SGDLS and CDR2 YYNGEE. The CDR3 runs 13 residues. The DNA for the CDR3 is TGTGCCAGCAACACCGGGGAAACAGATACGCAGTATTTT. It translates to CASNTGETDTQYF. The variable domain in full, completed from reference TRBV9 and TRBJ2-3, reads DSGVTQTPKHLITATGQRVTLRCSPRSGDLSVYWYQQSLDQGLQFLIQYYNGEERAKGNILERFSAQQFPDLHSELNLSSLELGDSALYFCASNTGETDTQYFGPGTRLTVL.

J is TRBJ2-1 and V is TRBV28, with 10 bases that match TRBD2. The CDR3 is 16 amino acids. J lost 0 bases, V lost 2 bases, and 1 base had no gene match. Germline V gene sequence: CDR1 MDHEN, CDR2 SYDVKM. The CDR3 nucleotides are TGTGCCAGCAGTTTACCTAGCGGGAGCTCCTACAATGAGCAGTTCTTC. Protein product: CASSLPSGSSYNEQFF. Supplemented by reference TRBV28 and TRBJ2-1, the full variable domain reads DVKVTQSSRYLVKRTGEKVFLECVQDMDHENMFWYRQDPGLGLRLIYFSYDVKMKEKGDIPEGYSVSREKKERFSLILESASTNQTSMYLCASSLPSGSSYNEQFFGPGTRLTVL.

The chain employs TRBV11-3 and TRBJ2-3; tentatively, D is TRBD1 (6 bases). CDR3 size: 14 residues. Germline CDR1 SGHNT, CDR2 YENEEA. The V gene lost 5 bases and the J gene lost 5 bases, with 14 bases spanning the gap. CDR3 coding DNA: TGTGCCAGCAGCCAAGGGGGAGTTAGAGATACGCAGTATTTT. Its protein product is CASSQGGVRDTQYF.

This clone was seen only a few times. The chain joins TRBV15 to TRBJ1-6, with D unclear. Trimming left V 1 base short and J 9 bases short, with 10 bases between. The CDR3 loop spans 14 amino acids. CDR1 is LNHNV, CDR2 YYDKDF, per germline (reference sequence). The CDR3 loop reads CATSRASVGSPLHF. Here the CDR3 DNA reads TGTGCCACCAGCAGAGCATCGGTCGGTTCACCCCTCCACTTT.

The chain has TRBV18 and TRBJ1-3; D unresolved. Trimming shortened V by 6 bases and J by 0 bases, and 15 bases separated the two germline ends. The CDR3 spans 16 residues. Germline V lookup: CDR1 KGHSH, CDR2 LQKENI. This CDR3 is CASSPAGPFSGNTIYF. The CDR3 coding sequence is TGTGCCAGCTCTCCTGCAGGCCCCTTCTCTGGAAACACCATATATTTT.

This clone turned up a few times. CDR3 residues: CASRSNAGSNYGYTF. The CDR3 DNA is TGTGCCAGCAGATCCAATGCGGGGAGTAACTATGGCTACACCTTC. The rearrangement joins TRBV5-5 to TRBJ1-2; no clear D gene. The CDR3 covers 15 residues. The V gene lost 5 bases and the J gene lost 1 base, with 15 bases spanning the gap. Germline values: CDR1 SGHKS, CDR2 YYEKEE (reference sequence). Filled out from reference TRBV5-5 and TRBJ1-2, the complete variable domain reads DAGVTQSPTHLIKTRGQQVTLRCSPISGHKSVSWYQQVLGQGPQFIFQYYEKEERGRGNFPDRFSARQFPNYSSELNVNALLLGDSALYLCASRSNAGSNYGYTFGSGTRLTVV.

The rearrangement joins TRBV14 to TRBJ2-3; D might be TRBD2 (5 bases). The CDR3 extends over 16 amino acids. Trimming removed 4 bases from V and 1 base from J, with 15 bases in between. The germline gives CDR1 SGHDN, CDR2 FVKESK. The CDR3 region is CASSRGRGSGTDTQYF. As DNA, the CDR3 is TGTGCCAGCAGCCGCGGCCGAGGGTCGGGCACAGATACGCAGTATTTT.

This chain uses TRBV10-1 with TRBJ2-1; 9 bases are a match to TRBD2. V was clipped by 2 bases and J by 2 bases; unmatched bases: 1. This CDR3 is 15 amino acids long. In germline, CDR1 is WNHNN, CDR2 SYGVQD (reference sequence). The CDR3 bases are TGCGCCAGCAGTGAGGTAGCGGGAGCCTACAATGAGCAGTTCTTC. It yields the protein CASSEVAGAYNEQFF.

The rearrangement uses TRBV11-2 and TRBJ2-5, with D perhaps TRBD2 (6 bases). Looked up from germline, CDR1 is SGHAT and CDR2 is FQNNGV. CDR3 length: 17 amino acids. Trimming removed 5 bases from V and 2 bases from J, with 21 bases in between. The chain's CDR3 is CASSPPEGLPGQETQYF. The CDR3 DNA follows: TGTGCCAGCAGCCCCCCGGAGGGATTACCAGGTCAAGAGACCCAGTACTTC. Variable domain in full (rest from reference TRBV11-2 and TRBJ2-5): EAGVAQSPRYKIIEKRQSVAFWCNPISGHATLYWYQQILGQGPKLLIQFQNNGVVDDSQLPKDRFSAERLKGVDSTLKIQPAKLEDSAVYLCASSPPEGLPGQETQYFGPGTRLLVL.

The chain uses TRBV28 and TRBJ1-5; maybe TRBD1 (5 bases). The germline V gene encodes CDR1 MDHEN and CDR2 SYDVKM. The CDR3 runs to 13 residues. V lost 5 bases to trimming and J lost 6 bases, with 11 bases between them. The CDR3 coding sequence is TGTGCCAGCAGTCTCGCAGGGTTTCAGCCCCAGCATTTT. This sequence encodes CASSLAGFQPQHF.